The clone carrying this T cell receptor beta chain was seen at least ten times. Its specificity is unknown. These data originate in a study of glioma-infiltrating T cells. Notes on the study in general: A blood CDR3 motif signature was depleted in highly divergent patients.

Trimming left V 3 bases short and J 10 bases short, with 9 bases between. This CDR3 contains 11 residues. Germline CDR1 is MNHEY and CDR2 is SVGEGT. Using RNA template, CDR3s of TCR alpha and beta were amplified with iRepertoire arm-PCR. Tissue mRNA or PBMC total RNA, roughly 90-450 ng, went into one-step reverse transcription and amplification. TCRdb called the multiplex PCR reads again in MiXCR, with one record for every CDR3 protein. Found here are roughly 350,000 distinct CDR3 sequences, 41% of them singletons; the top ten hold about 12%. The specimen was glioma tissue, nonneoplastic brain tissue, or PBMCs (not recorded which). This chain joins TRBV6-2 or TRBV6-3 and TRBJ1-2; D is ambiguous. This sequence originates from a human donor with low-grade glioma or glioblastoma, undergoing nonglioma brain surgery, or in good health (not recorded which). The CDR3 DNA sequence: TGTGCCAGCAGTTATATCGGCGACTACACCTTC. Protein: CASSYIGDYTF.